This TCR beta chain was profiled in a study of technical replicates of blood from a few donors. Profiled with immunoSEQ multiplex PCR; TCRdb holds only in-frame clones, not every one. Of 50,000 or so clones detected, roughly 92% appear once; the ten largest clones hold less than 5%. Trimming took 3 bases from V and 7 from J; bases not matched to a gene: 8. This CDR3 contains 13 residues. Germline V gene sequence: CDR1 SQVTM, CDR2 ANQGSEA. This chain uses TRBV29-1 with TRBJ1-1, with 7 bases aligning to TRBD1. This TCR came from a human donor in good health. Some clones in this sample may be carry-over from other donors' samples. The sample consisted of PBMCs. DNA for the CDR3: TGCAGCGTTGAGGGGGGACAGAGGCATGAAGCTTTCTTT. This encodes CSVEGGQRHEAFF.